A selection of T cell receptor beta chains follows, all from one sample in a study of T cell responses to AZD1222 COVID-19 vaccine. Libraries were prepared by immunoSEQ multiplex PCR; TCRdb keeps only in-frame clonotypes and omits some of them. The sample shows around 87,000 clones, 65% to 90% of them seen only once. The material sequenced was peripheral blood, taken on day 0 of AZD1222 vaccination. Receptors were obtained from an adult in good health. The CDR3 runs from the conserved cysteine through the conserved F or W. Each record gives: V gene, J gene, CDR3 protein.

v_gene: TRBV6-6; j_gene: TRBJ1-1; CDR3aa: CASNPGTRGPEAFF
v_gene: TRBV3-1/TRBV3-2; j_gene: TRBJ2-6; CDR3aa: CASRSAGTKSGANVLTF
v_gene: TRBV6-5; j_gene: TRBJ2-7; CDR3aa: CASSWPAYEQYF
v_gene: TRBV29-1; j_gene: TRBJ2-7; CDR3aa: CSVGWGQDEQYF
v_gene: TRBV7-9; j_gene: TRBJ1-3; CDR3aa: CASSIRRDRVGNTIYF
v_gene: TRBV3-1/TRBV3-2; j_gene: TRBJ2-3; CDR3aa: CASSRLAGGAADTQYF
v_gene: TRBV21-1; j_gene: TRBJ2-1; CDR3aa: CASSKAIPSPLSPYNEQFF
v_gene: TRBV19; j_gene: TRBJ1-2; CDR3aa: CASSMTGTRRDRAGYTF
v_gene: TRBV7-2; j_gene: TRBJ1-6; CDR3aa: CASSSGVPLHF
v_gene: TRBV18; j_gene: TRBJ1-2; CDR3aa: CASSPSGQGDGYTF
v_gene: TRBV5-8; j_gene: TRBJ2-5; CDR3aa: CASSSRLAVQETQYF
v_gene: TRBV2; j_gene: TRBJ1-1; CDR3aa: CASSERRRSAFF
v_gene: TRBV27; j_gene: TRBJ1-6; CDR3aa: CASSTSGQGSSPLHF
v_gene: TRBV6-5; j_gene: TRBJ2-7; CDR3aa: CASSLGVPKHEQYF
v_gene: TRBV5-5; j_gene: TRBJ1-4; CDR3aa: CASSLDRAYEKLFF
v_gene: TRBV2; j_gene: TRBJ1-1; CDR3aa: CASSEQVLGLNTEAFF
v_gene: TRBV28; j_gene: TRBJ2-1; CDR3aa: CASSTGGPYNEQFF
v_gene: TRBV6-5; j_gene: TRBJ1-2; CDR3aa: CASSYGGRYTF
v_gene: TRBV19; j_gene: TRBJ1-1; CDR3aa: CASSIRNPTEAFF
v_gene: TRBV4-1; j_gene: TRBJ2-3; CDR3aa: CASSQRSDTQYF
v_gene: TRBV19; j_gene: TRBJ1-1; CDR3aa: CATQPRDRLNTEAFF
v_gene: TRBV19; j_gene: TRBJ2-7; CDR3aa: CASSMGTDYEQYF
v_gene: TRBV5-8; j_gene: TRBJ1-2; CDR3aa: CASSLRQVGGYTF
v_gene: TRBV5-5; j_gene: TRBJ1-5; CDR3aa: CASSADRASNQPQHF
v_gene: TRBV15; j_gene: TRBJ2-5; CDR3aa: CATSRGREETQYF
v_gene: TRBV5-1; j_gene: TRBJ1-1; CDR3aa: CASSSGTGIAEAFF
v_gene: TRBV12-5; j_gene: TRBJ2-7; CDR3aa: CASSPGQGFSANYEQYF
v_gene: TRBV19; j_gene: TRBJ1-5; CDR3aa: CASSIMGGGQPQHF
v_gene: TRBV5-1; j_gene: TRBJ2-3; CDR3aa: CASSSGQGTGSTDTQYF
v_gene: TRBV30; j_gene: TRBJ2-7; CDR3aa: CAWSTGPEQYF
v_gene: TRBV5-1; j_gene: TRBJ1-1; CDR3aa: CASRRELGPGGDTEAFF
v_gene: TRBV6-5; j_gene: TRBJ1-5; CDR3aa: CASMQDRNQPQHF
v_gene: TRBV15; j_gene: TRBJ2-7; CDR3aa: CAREQGSHSYEQYF
v_gene: TRBV11-2; j_gene: TRBJ2-7; CDR3aa: CASSLGVSGRITYEQYF
v_gene: TRBV5-1; j_gene: TRBJ2-3; CDR3aa: CASSWRTGDRTDTQYF
v_gene: TRBV3-1/TRBV3-2; j_gene: TRBJ2-2; CDR3aa: CASSLSLTGELFF
v_gene: TRBV7-2; j_gene: TRBJ1-1; CDR3aa: CASSPHGRNTEAFF
v_gene: TRBV28; j_gene: TRBJ2-7; CDR3aa: CASSLPPMGEQYF
v_gene: TRBV27; j_gene: TRBJ1-1; CDR3aa: CASSFAGAGTEAFF
v_gene: TRBV5-1; j_gene: TRBJ2-7; CDR3aa: CASSTTAGTGENEQYF
v_gene: TRBV2; j_gene: TRBJ1-5; CDR3aa: CASSAVQGNQPQHF
v_gene: TRBV9; j_gene: TRBJ1-1; CDR3aa: CASSPTTGGSEAFF
v_gene: TRBV6-5; j_gene: TRBJ1-1; CDR3aa: CASRGGGVEAFF
v_gene: TRBV29-1; j_gene: TRBJ1-2; CDR3aa: CSVVEGSYGYTF
v_gene: TRBV11-2; j_gene: TRBJ2-2; CDR3aa: CASSSRSSHGTGELFF